This T cell receptor (beta chain) derives from a study of T cells in Graves' hyperthyroidism and ophthalmopathy. Regions amplified from RNA transcripts were the TCR beta CDR3 regions. TCR CDR3 underwent first-round RT-PCR with the HTBI primer set. TCRdb reprocessed the multiplex PCR reads via MiXCR and lists one record per CDR3 protein. The sample has about 400,000 distinct CDR3 sequences, over 12% seen once. With V trimmed by 4 bases and J by 5 bases, 9 bases remained unmatched. CDR1 SGDLS and CDR2 YYNGEE come from the germline V gene. This CDR3 spans 15 amino acids. The table lists this clonotype with many counts. Patients with ophthalmopathy all had a Clinical Activity Score of at least 3, a NOSPECS grade of at least 4 and duration under 3 months.

Sequencing used blood. This sequence was found in a man aged 50 to 60 with Graves' ophthalmopathy. V is TRBV9 and J is TRBJ1-1, with 9 bases that match TRBD1. The DNA for the CDR3 is TGTGCCAGCAGCCCCGGACAGGGGATGAGAACTGAAGCTTTCTTT. The encoded protein is CASSPGQGMRTEAFF.